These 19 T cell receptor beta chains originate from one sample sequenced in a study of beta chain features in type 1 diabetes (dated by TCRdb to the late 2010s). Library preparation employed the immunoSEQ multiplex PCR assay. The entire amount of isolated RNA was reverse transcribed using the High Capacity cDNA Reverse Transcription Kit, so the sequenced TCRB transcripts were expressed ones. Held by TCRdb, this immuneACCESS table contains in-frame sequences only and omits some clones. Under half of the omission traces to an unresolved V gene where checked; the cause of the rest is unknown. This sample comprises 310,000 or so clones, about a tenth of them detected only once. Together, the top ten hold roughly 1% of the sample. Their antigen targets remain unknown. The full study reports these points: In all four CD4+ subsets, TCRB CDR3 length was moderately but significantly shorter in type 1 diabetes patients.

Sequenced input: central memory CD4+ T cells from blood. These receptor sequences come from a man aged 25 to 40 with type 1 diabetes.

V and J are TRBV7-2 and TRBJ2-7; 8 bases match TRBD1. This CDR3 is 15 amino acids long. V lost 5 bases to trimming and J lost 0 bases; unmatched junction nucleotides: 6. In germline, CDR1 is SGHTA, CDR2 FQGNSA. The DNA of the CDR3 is TGTGCCAGCAGCCCGGGACAGGTCTTCTCCTACGAGCAGTACTTC. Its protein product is CASSPGQVFSYEQYF.

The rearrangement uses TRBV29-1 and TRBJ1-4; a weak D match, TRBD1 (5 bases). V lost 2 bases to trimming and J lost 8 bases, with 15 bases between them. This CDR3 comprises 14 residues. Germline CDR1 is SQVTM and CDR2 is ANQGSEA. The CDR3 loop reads CSVEKGGAGEKLFF. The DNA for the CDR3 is TGCAGCGTTGAAAAGGGCGGGGCAGGGGAAAAACTGTTTTTT.

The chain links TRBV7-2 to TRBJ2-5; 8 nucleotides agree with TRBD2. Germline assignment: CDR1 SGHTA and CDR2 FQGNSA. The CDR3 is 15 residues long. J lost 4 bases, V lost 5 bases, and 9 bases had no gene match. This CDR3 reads CASSVGLAEIETQYF. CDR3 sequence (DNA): TGTGCCAGCAGCGTAGGACTAGCTGAAATAGAGACCCAGTACTTC.

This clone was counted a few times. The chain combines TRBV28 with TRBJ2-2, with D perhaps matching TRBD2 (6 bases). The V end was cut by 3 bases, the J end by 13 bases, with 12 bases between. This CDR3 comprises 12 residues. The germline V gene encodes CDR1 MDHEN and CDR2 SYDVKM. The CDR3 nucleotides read TGTGCCAGCAGTTTGGGGAGGAAAGGGCTGTTTTTT. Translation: CASSLGRKGLFF.

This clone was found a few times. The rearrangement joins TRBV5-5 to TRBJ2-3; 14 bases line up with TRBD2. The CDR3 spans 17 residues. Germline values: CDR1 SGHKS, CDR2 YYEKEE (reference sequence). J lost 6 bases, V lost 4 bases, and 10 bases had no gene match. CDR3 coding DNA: TGTGCCAGCAGCCTGGGGACTAGCGGGGGAACCCCCGATACGCAGTATTTT. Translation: CASSLGTSGGTPDTQYF.

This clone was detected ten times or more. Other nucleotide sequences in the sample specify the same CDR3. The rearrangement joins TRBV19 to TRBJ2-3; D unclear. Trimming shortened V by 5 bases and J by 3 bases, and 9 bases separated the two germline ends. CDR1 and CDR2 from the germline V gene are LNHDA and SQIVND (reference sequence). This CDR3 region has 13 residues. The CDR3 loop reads CASSPTRTDTQYF. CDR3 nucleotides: TGTGCCAGTAGTCCGACCCGGACAGATACGCAGTATTTT.

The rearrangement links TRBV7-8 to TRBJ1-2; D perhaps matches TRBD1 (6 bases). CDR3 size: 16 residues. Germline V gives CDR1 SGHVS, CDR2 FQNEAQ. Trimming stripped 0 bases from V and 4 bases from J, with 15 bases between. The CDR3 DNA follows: TGTGCCAGCAGCTTAGCAACGCAGGGGCTAGGCTATGGCTACACCTTC. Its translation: CASSLATQGLGYGYTF.

CDR3 sequence reads: CASRAFDSNTEAFF. The CDR3 bases are TGTGCCAGCAGGGCCTTTGATTCGAACACTGAAGCTTTCTTT. The chain links TRBV6-6 to TRBJ1-1; D unresolved. V shed 6 bases and J shed 1 base, with 12 bases lying between them. The CDR3 contains 14 residues. From germline, CDR1 is MNHNY and CDR2 SVGAGI (reference sequence).

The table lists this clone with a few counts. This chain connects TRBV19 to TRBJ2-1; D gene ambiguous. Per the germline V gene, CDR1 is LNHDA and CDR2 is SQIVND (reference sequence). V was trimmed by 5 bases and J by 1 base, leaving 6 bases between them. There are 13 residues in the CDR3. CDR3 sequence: CASSRMSYNEQFF. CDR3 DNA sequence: TGTGCCAGTAGTCGGATGTCCTACAATGAGCAGTTCTTC.

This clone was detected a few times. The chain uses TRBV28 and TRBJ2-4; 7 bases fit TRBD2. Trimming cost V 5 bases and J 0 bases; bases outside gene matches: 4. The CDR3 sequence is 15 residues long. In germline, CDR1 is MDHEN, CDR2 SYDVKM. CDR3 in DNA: TGTGCCAGCAGTGCTCCGGGGGGAGCCAAAAACATTCAGTACTTC. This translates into CASSAPGGAKNIQYF.

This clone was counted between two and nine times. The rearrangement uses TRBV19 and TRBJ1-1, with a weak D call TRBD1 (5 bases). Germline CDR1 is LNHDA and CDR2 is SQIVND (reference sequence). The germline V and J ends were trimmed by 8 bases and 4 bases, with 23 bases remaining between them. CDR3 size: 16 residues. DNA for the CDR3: TGTGCCAGTTCCACCCCCCCAGGGAACGAGGCCACTGAAGCTTTCTTT. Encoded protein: CASSTPPGNEATEAFF. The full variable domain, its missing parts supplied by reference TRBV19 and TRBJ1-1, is DGGITQSPKYLFRKEGQNVTLSCEQNLNHDAMYWYRQDPGQGLRLIYYSQIVNDFQKGDIAEGYSVSREKKESFPLTVTSAQKNPTAFYLCASSTPPGNEATEAFFGQGTRLTVV.

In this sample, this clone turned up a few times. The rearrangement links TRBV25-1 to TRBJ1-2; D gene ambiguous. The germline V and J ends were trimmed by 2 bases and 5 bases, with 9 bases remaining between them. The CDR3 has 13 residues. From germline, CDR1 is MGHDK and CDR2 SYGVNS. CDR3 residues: CASSEGGLYGYTF. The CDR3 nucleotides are TGTGCCAGCAGTGAAGGAGGGCTATATGGCTACACCTTC.

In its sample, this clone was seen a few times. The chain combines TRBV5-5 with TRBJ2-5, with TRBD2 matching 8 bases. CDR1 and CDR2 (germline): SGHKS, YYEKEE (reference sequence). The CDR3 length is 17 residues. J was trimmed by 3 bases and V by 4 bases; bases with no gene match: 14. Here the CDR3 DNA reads TGTGCCAGCAGCGCCGGAGCGAGTAGCGGGGTCGAAGAGACCCAGTACTTC. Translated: CASSAGASSGVEETQYF.

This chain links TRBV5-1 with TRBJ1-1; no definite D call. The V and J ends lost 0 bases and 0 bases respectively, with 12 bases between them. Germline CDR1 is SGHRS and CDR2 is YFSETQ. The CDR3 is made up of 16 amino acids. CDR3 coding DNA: TGCGCCAGCAGCTTGGGACTGACCACCATGAACACTGAAGCTTTCTTT. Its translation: CASSLGLTTMNTEAFF.

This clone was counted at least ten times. The CDR3 here is CASSPRPFAYEQYF. The CDR3 DNA reads TGTGCCAGCAGCCCCCGACCCTTCGCCTACGAGCAGTACTTC. The rearrangement uses TRBV14 and TRBJ2-7, with D hard to call. Germline loops: CDR1 SGHDN, CDR2 FVKESK. This CDR3 has 14 amino acids. The V end lost 4 bases, the J end lost 2 bases, and 12 bases lay between the germline ends.

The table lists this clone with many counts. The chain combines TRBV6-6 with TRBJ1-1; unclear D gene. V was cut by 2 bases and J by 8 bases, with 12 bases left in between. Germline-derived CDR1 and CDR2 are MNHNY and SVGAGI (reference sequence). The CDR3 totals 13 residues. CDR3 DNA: TGTGCCAGCAGTTACGAGGTAGACCTGGAAGCTTTCTTT. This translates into CASSYEVDLEAFF.

CDR3 in amino acids: CASSRGLTADDEKLFF. CDR3 nucleotides: TGCGCCAGCAGCAGGGGGCTAACGGCAGATGATGAAAAACTGTTTTTT. The rearrangement links TRBV5-1 to TRBJ1-4; 7 bases are a match to TRBD1. Trimming removed 4 bases from V and 6 bases from J; junction bases left unmatched: 12. Germline loops: CDR1 SGHRS, CDR2 YFSETQ. The CDR3 covers 16 residues.

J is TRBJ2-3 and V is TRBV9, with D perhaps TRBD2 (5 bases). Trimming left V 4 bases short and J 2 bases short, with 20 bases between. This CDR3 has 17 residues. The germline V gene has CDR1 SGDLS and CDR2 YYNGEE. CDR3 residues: CASSPRGHSISTDTQYF. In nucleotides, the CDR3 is TGTGCCAGCAGCCCCCGGGGTCACTCAATCTCCACAGATACGCAGTATTTT.

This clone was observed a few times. CDR3 amino acids: CAISQGRPPRDTQYF. The CDR3 nucleotides are TGTGCCATCAGCCAGGGCCGACCACCCCGTGATACGCAGTATTTT. V gene TRBV10-3 combines with J gene TRBJ2-3; perhaps TRBD1 as D (5 bases). V dropped 6 bases and J dropped 6 bases, with 19 bases sitting between them. CDR1 and CDR2 (germline): ENHRY, SYGVKD. This CDR3 is 15 amino acids long.